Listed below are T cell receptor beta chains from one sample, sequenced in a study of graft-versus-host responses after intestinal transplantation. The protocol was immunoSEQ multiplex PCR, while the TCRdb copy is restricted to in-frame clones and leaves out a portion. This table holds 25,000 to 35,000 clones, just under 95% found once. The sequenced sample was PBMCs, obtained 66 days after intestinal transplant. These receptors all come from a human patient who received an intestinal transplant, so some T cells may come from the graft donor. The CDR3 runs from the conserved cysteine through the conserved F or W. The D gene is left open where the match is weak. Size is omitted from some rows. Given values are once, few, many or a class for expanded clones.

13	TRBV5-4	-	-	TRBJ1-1	TGTGCCAGCAGCGGGGGGCCTGGCACTGAAGCTTTCTTT	CASSGGPGTEAFF
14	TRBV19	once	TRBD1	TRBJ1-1	TGTGCCACGATAGCCGGGACAGGGGCCACTGAAGCTTTCTTT	CATIAGTGATEAFF
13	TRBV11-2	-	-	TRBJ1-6	TGTGCCAGCAGCGCCTTTTCAAGGTCACCCCTCCACTTT	CASSAFSRSPLHF
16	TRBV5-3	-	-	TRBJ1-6	TGTGCCAGAAGCTATAAGTTGAGCTCCTATAATTCACCCCTCCACTTT	CARSYKLSSYNSPLHF
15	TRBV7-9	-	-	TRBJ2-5	TGTGCCAGCAGCTTAGTCTTCCAACTCCAAGAGACCCAGTACTTC	CASSLVFQLQETQYF
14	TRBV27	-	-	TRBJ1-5	TGTGCCAGCAGTTTAAGGGGAAATTATCAGCCCCAGCATTTT	CASSLRGNYQPQHF
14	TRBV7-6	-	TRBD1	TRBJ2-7	TGTGCCAGCAGCTTCCGGGACAGGGCCTACGAGCAGTACTTC	CASSFRDRAYEQYF
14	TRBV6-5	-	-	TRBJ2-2	TGTGCCAGCAGTTACGGCTTGAACACCGGGGAGCTGTTTTTT	CASSYGLNTGELFF
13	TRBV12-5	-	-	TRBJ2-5	TGTGCTAGTGGAGCCCGGGACGAAGAGACCCAGTACTTC	CASGARDEETQYF
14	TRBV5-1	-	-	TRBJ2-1	TGCGCCAGCAGCTTGTACGCAGGTGACAATGAGCAGTTCTTC	CASSLYAGDNEQFF
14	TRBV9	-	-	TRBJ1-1	TGTGCCAGCAGCGTAGAAGGTGTGGAGGGGATTACTTTCTTT	CASSVEGVEGITFF
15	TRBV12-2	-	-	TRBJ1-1	TGTGCAAGTCGCTTGTCTGGACGGGGGAAAACTGAAGCTTTCTTT	CASRLSGRGKTEAFF
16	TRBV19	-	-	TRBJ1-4	TGTGCCAGTAGTTCACCGCAACAGGCCCTTAATGAAAAACTGTTTTTT	CASSSPQQALNEKLFF
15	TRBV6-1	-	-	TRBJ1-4	TGTGCCAGCAGTGGGAAGACCCTAGGTAATGAAAAACTGTTTTTT	CASSGKTLGNEKLFF
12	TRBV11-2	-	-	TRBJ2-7	TGTGCCAGCAGCTTCGGGAGTTACGAGCAGTACTTC	CASSFGSYEQYF
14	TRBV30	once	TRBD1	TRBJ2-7	TGTGCCTGGAGGCCGGGACAGGCCCCCTACGAGCAGTACTTC	CAWRPGQAPYEQYF